This TCR beta chain was profiled in a study of response to subunit inactivated influenza vaccine listed by TCRdb under 2018. With respect to the entire study: The study used deep quantitative T cell receptor repertoire profiling to track responses to a trivalent subunit inactivated influenza vaccine. Overall results and qualifications from the work: According to the authors, only a limited number of new T cells may be recruited by each seasonal influenza vaccination.

Remarks on this clonotype: This receptor's antigen is unknown. Within one base of it there is no much larger clone, and no base qualities were kept.

Library preparation was by RT-PCR. The listed sequencing device is Illumina HiSeq 2500. TCRdb's own reprocessing of the public reads used fastp at Q25 and MiXCR and kept productive beta chains. Rows merge per CDR3 protein into single entries with the most common DNA and genes. Across this sample there are about 800,000 distinct CDR3 sequences, with 21% seen only once. The ten largest clones add up to around 9.6% of the sample. Trimming costs V 1 base and J 5 bases, and their ends lie 11 bases apart. Sequences LGHNA (CDR1) and YNFKEQ (CDR2) are obtained from the germline V gene. From cysteine to phenylalanine, the CDR3 is 14 amino acids long. Of all the DNA, just the CDR3 is kept, 42 bases in frame from base 1.

The sample in question was PBMCs from blood, obtained more than 4 days after vaccination. The chain joins TRBV4-2 to TRBJ2-5, with the D call perhaps TRBD1 or TRBD2, as 5 bases match in each case. The receptor's source is a man aged 45-60 years who received an inactivated influenza vaccine. Donor details come from another sample of the same person, matched by shared clones. The CDR3 region reads CASSQGDPGETQYF. The nucleotides are TGTGCCAGCAGCCAAGGGGACCCAGGGGAGACCCAGTACTTC.